This TCR beta chain was observed in a study of cytomegalovirus exposure and HLA in healthy donors. Germline assignment: CDR1 MNHNS and CDR2 SASEGT. The V segment lost 6 bases and the J segment 6 bases; nucleotides outside the gene matches: 10. This CDR3 region has 14 residues. PCR involved 60 Vbeta and 13 Jbeta primers. Measured with immunoSEQ multiplex PCR; TCRdb has only the in-frame clones, and not every one. The table lists 150,000 to 200,000 clones, just under 80% of them singletons. Regarding the study as a whole: Later analysis revealed greater clonal expansion in HLA-associated TCR beta chains than in equally common others. Within an earlier analysis, most TCR beta V segments proved productive either about 90% or about 30% of the time. Presence/absence results assume similar sequencing depth per donor, which may not hold.

Of note for this clone: Its antigen is undetermined.

The chain couples TRBV6-1 to TRBJ1-2; 7 bases match TRBD1. The sequenced sample was PBMCs. This clonotype originated in a woman between 40 and 55 years old in good health and CMV-seropositive. The CDR3 protein is CASSLDRRMDGYTF. As DNA, the CDR3 is TGTGCCAGCAGCTTGGACAGGAGGATGGATGGCTACACCTTC.